This T cell receptor (beta chain) emerged from a study of CD8 T cells in ankylosing spondylitis (dated by TCRdb to the late 2010s). For context, the study as a whole: To find TCR variants linked to disease, the study profiled T cell receptor beta repertoires in ankylosing spondylitis patients and healthy donors. The full study cohort was made up of approximately 24 ankylosing spondylitis patients and over 90 healthy donors. Samples of peripheral blood were taken, and for ankylosing spondylitis patients, synovial fluid was collected as well.

This clonotype was picked up many times. This receptor's antigen is unknown. No base quality information exists; no much larger clone differs at one position. Beyond this particular receptor, the publication reports: The disease-linked clones showed a CD8+ phenotype and occurred at relatively low frequencies in peripheral blood. According to the report, matched synovial fluid samples from ankylosing spondylitis patients were significantly enriched for the disease-linked clones. A TCR beta motif made up of seven or eight highly homologous amino acid variants appeared to be characteristic of blood from ankylosing spondylitis patients. Some of the motif variants had been reported before in the synovial fluid and blood of reactive arthritis patients, a finding that suggests common disease-initiation mechanisms.

Sequenced on an Illumina HiSeq 2500. Quantitative 5'-RACE with molecular barcodes was used to prepare TCR beta libraries. The authors processed their data as follows. A new computational method based on a probabilistic model of VDJ rearrangement was used to identify disease-linked TCR variants. TCRdb reran the public reads through fastp at Q25 and MiXCR, keeping productive beta chains. Every entry covers one CDR3 protein and lists the most common genes and DNA from its rows. The V and J calls come from TCRdb's annotation, not from the publication. In this sample the table shows around 300,000 distinct CDR3 sequences, around 10% of which occur a single time. Together, the top ten hold roughly 9.2% of the sample. Between the V and J ends, shortened by 4 bases and 6 bases respectively, the junction contains 14 bases. According to the germline V gene, CDR1 reads SGHRS and CDR2 reads YFSETQ. Including the terminal cysteine and phenylalanine, the CDR3 comprises 13 residues. Of all the DNA, just the CDR3 is kept, 39 bases in frame from base 1.

The sample consisted of blood, either unsorted or a sorted T cell fraction (not recorded which). The sequence joins TRBV5-1 to TRBJ2-7; a tentative D call is TRBD2 (5 bases match). The receptor comes from a female donor with ankylosing spondylitis or in good health (not recorded which). CDR3 protein: CASSEGWSVEQYF. The DNA sequence is TGCGCCAGCAGCGAGGGCTGGTCGGTCGAGCAGTACTTC.